This paragraph covers one T cell receptor beta chain sequence. The specificity of this receptor is unknown. No much larger clone is present one base from it, and per-base qualities are unavailable. Genomic DNA was isolated using the Qiagen DNeasy kit from unsorted PBMCs as well as from negatively selected CD4+ and CD8+ fractions. Using primers that anneal to V and J segments, immunoSEQ multiplex PCR amplified the TCR beta CDR3 regions. A synthetic immune receptor repertoire was used to minimize amplification bias, and any residual bias was removed computationally once sequencing was done. The authors' analysis ran thus. Custom Python scripts were used to quantify repertoire diversity as the Shannon entropy index. Unsorted, CD4+ and CD8+ repertoires were analyzed separately, except in combined analyses where CD4+ and CD8+ sequences were merged in silico. TCRdb took over this immuneACCESS table, retaining in-frame rearrangements with V and J assigned. Such tables are incomplete; in checked studies, under half of the missing clones stem from an unresolved V gene, and the remainder is unexplained. That table furnishes V, J and clone size, whereas the DNA furnished D and trimming. Across this sample there are roughly 29,000 clones, with approximately 90% seen only once. The ten largest clones capture about 4% of the sample.

The time point label, as the study defines it: newly diagnosed, previously untreated cHL patient sample. To serve as a comparison group for the relapsed/refractory trial patients, PBMCs were sequenced from patients with newly diagnosed, previously untreated classical Hodgkin lymphoma. Peripheral blood was collected in 8 mL Vacutainer Cell Preparation Tubes, from which PBMCs were isolated by centrifugation and then cryopreserved. The sample comes from a study of PD-1 blockade in classical Hodgkin lymphoma (dated by TCRdb to the early 2020s). About the full investigation: The study used TCR beta sequencing and CyTOF to define a peripheral blood immune signature of response to PD-1 blockade in classical Hodgkin lymphoma.

Points the paper makes about the study in general: Only a single clinical trial cohort was studied, and what caused the repertoire differences, possibly disease activity or prior therapy, remained undefined. Baseline TCR diversity was reported as lower in newly diagnosed patients than in healthy donors, and lower still in relapsed/refractory patients.

The receptor was isolated from a human donor with classical Hodgkin lymphoma. Sequencing used peripheral blood mononuclear cells (PBMCs).

The DNA sequence is as follows: TGTGCCAGCAGTTACGTAGGGTCTGGGGCCAACGTCCTGACTTTC. Translation gives CASSYVGSGANVLTF. The chain couples TRBV6-5 to TRBJ2-6; no D segment can be confidently identified. CDR1 is given as MNHEY and CDR2 as SVGAGI, both from the germline V gene. Its CDR3 holds 15 amino acids, cysteine through phenylalanine. Here the CDR3 DNA is all that survives: 45 bases in frame from base 1. Relative to germline, V is 2 bases shorter and J is 1 base shorter, with 6 bases between their ends.